This T cell receptor (beta chain) is drawn from a study of blood T cell repertoires in COVID-19 (dated by TCRdb to about 2020). At the level of the whole study: The collaborator samples originated in the United States, Italy and Spain and spanned the acute and convalescent phases of COVID-19. The material from the prospective study consisted of cDNA or gDNA derived from T cells, B-cell-depleted T cells, or PBMCs. Subjects who had been exposed to COVID-19, were actively infected with it, or had recovered from it provided the deeply sampled blood TCRbeta repertoires that made up the dataset. A freely available public database, intended as a resource for researchers studying the immune response to SARS-CoV-2, is where the repertoires were released. Samples came from the ongoing ImmuneRACE study (first 160 participants) plus 1,254 subjects from 6 global collaborators. Sample metadata almost always included a de-identified subject ID, COVID-19 status, age in years and sex. Where HLA class I and class II types were available, the types were taken from metadata supplied by the sample provider, not from assay-based typing. Results and caveats for the whole study, not just this receptor: The quantity of clinical and demographic metadata differed by source and by participant and was supplied without curation.

Note on this clone: The antigen it recognizes is unknown. No base-level quality is on record; no much larger clone is a single base apart.

Whole blood was collected in K2EDTA tubes by collaborating institutions according to the institutions' own protocols. For TCRbeta analysis, collaborators shipped samples in one of three forms: frozen whole blood, isolated PBMCs, or DNA extracted from either of those sample types. The immunoSEQ Assay, a bias-controlled multiplex PCR, was used to amplify TCRbeta CDR3 regions from genomic DNA. The published analysis was carried out like this. The number of nucleated cells in each sample was estimated from the amplification of reference gene primers within the assay. To quantify the absolute abundance of each unique TCRbeta CDR3 rearrangement, sequence reads were collapsed and filtered. Productive Simpson clonality was computed per sample as the square root of Simpson's diversity index over productive rearrangements. TCRdb's version of the immuneACCESS table is confined to in-frame rearrangements and falls short of the full clone set. An unresolved V gene accounts for under half of the shortfall where checked; the remainder is of unknown origin. V, J and clone size reflect that table, while D and trimming were determined from the DNA. For this sample there are 100,000 to 120,000 clones; roughly 85% appear just once. 13% of the sample comes from the top ten.

Sequenced material: peripheral blood. The TCR comes from a human donor in a cohort sampled during active COVID-19.

The sequenced DNA is TGTGCCACCAGAGCAACAGGGGATTCTCAGCCCCAGCATTTT. Its translation is CATRATGDSQPQHF. In this chain, TRBV24-1 is recombined with TRBJ1-5, and TRBD1 matches 7 of the central bases. CDR1 and CDR2 (KGHDR, SFDVKD) derive from the germline V gene. V is cut back by 7 bases and J by 6 bases, with 8 bases in the junction unmatched. Inclusive of the bounding cysteine and phenylalanine, the CDR3 is 14 residues long. Of the read, only the CDR3 DNA is kept; its 42 bases are in frame from base 1.